Each of the 24 T cell receptor beta chains below was sequenced from the same sample in a study of cytomegalovirus exposure and HLA in healthy donors. PCR primers comprised 60 Vbeta and 13 Jbeta primers. Clones were read by immunoSEQ multiplex PCR, and TCRdb kept only the in-frame ones, dropping some. This sample has some 250,000 clones, with 82% found just once. The sequenced material came from PBMCs. All receptors come from a woman aged 40 to 50 in good health and CMV-seropositive.

This chain joins TRBV10-2 and TRBJ2-7; D ambiguous. Trimming cost V 5 bases and J 6 bases, with 23 bases left between them. This CDR3 comprises 16 residues. The V gene's germline CDR1 is WSHSY and CDR2 SAAADI. DNA for the CDR3: TGCGCCAGCAGTACTTACACAAGTTCAGGTTCTCGCGAGCAGTACTTC. As protein: CASSTYTSSGSREQYF.

The rearrangement uses TRBV5-5 and TRBJ1-1, with 8 bases identical to TRBD1. The J segment lost 6 bases and the V segment lost 4 bases, leaving 8 bases of the junction unmatched. In germline, CDR1 is SGHKS, CDR2 YYEKEE (reference sequence). This CDR3 spans 14 amino acids. In DNA, the CDR3 is TGTGCCAGCAGCCTTAGACAGGGGTGGCCTGAAGCTTTCTTT. Encoded protein: CASSLRQGWPEAFF.

This clone appeared once. The CDR3 protein is CASSSGMYSANTGELFF. CDR3 nucleotides: TGTGCCAGCAGCTCAGGGATGTATTCCGCGAACACCGGGGAGCTGTTTTTT. This chain uses TRBV27 with TRBJ2-2; D might be TRBD1 (5 bases). Trimming removed 6 bases at V and 0 bases at J, with 17 bases between. This CDR3 is built from 17 residues. Germline-derived CDR1 and CDR2 are MNHEY and SMNVEV (reference sequence).

CDR3 loop: CASSLLAALSNEQFF. As DNA, the CDR3 is TGTGCCAGCAGTTTATTGGCGGCCCTCAGCAATGAGCAGTTCTTC. The V call is TRBV27, the J call TRBJ2-1; no reliable D call. This CDR3 has 15 amino acids. Deletions cut 1 base from V and 6 bases from J, with 13 bases between. In germline, CDR1 is MNHEY, CDR2 SMNVEV (reference sequence).

This clone has a handful of counts. The chain links TRBV18 to TRBJ1-1; the D gene is possibly TRBD1 (6 bases). CDR3 length: 14 residues. V lost 4 bases and J lost 0, with 9 bases in between. Germline CDR1 reads KGHSH; CDR2 reads LQKENI. The CDR3 loop is CASSQDRMNTEAFF. The DNA for the CDR3 is TGTGCCAGCTCACAAGACAGGATGAACACTGAAGCTTTCTTT.

The chain is built from TRBV7-8 and TRBJ2-5; 9 nucleotides align to TRBD2. The ends lost 4 bases at V and 4 bases at J; junction bases unmatched: 13. Germline-derived CDR1 and CDR2 are SGHVS and FQNEAQ. The CDR3 extends over 17 amino acids. The CDR3 sequence: CASSYTRLAVRGETQYF. The CDR3 DNA is TGTGCCAGCAGCTACACTCGACTAGCGGTCAGGGGAGAGACCCAGTACTTC.

The chain has TRBV10-3 and TRBJ2-3, with D possibly TRBD2 on 6 matching bases. Trimming cost V 0 bases and J 2 bases, with 18 bases left between them. This CDR3 is 18 amino acids long. The germline CDR1 and CDR2 sequences are ENHRY and SYGVKD. The CDR3 DNA sequence: TGTGCCATCAGTGAGTCAACACTAGCAGGAGCCTTCACAGATACGCAGTATTTT. Amino acids: CAISESTLAGAFTDTQYF.

The chain joins TRBV7-6 to TRBJ1-1; a weak D match, TRBD1 (6 bases). The germline V gene has CDR1 SGHVS and CDR2 FNYEAQ. The CDR3 has 14 residues. Trimming pared 1 base from V and 1 base from J, leaving 7 bases between. CDR3 in amino acids: CASSLVGGNTEAFF. CDR3 sequence (DNA): TGTGCCAGCAGCTTAGTAGGGGGGAACACTGAAGCTTTCTTT.

DNA for the CDR3: TGCGCCAGCAGCTTGGACGGGAGGCAAAGCTCCTACGAGCAGTACTTC. Protein sequence: CASSLDGRQSSYEQYF. The chain links TRBV5-1 to TRBJ2-7; 7 bases are a match to TRBD2. J gave up 0 bases and V 0 bases, and 6 bases lay outside the gene matches. CDR1 and CDR2 (germline): SGHRS, YFSETQ. CDR3 length equals 16 residues.

In its sample, this clone was seen once. This chain links TRBV2 with TRBJ2-7; D possibly corresponds to TRBD1 (5 bases). The CDR3 covers 14 residues. The ends were cut back, 0 bases at V and 4 bases at J, with 10 bases in the middle. Looked up from germline, CDR1 is SNHLY and CDR2 is FYNNEI. CDR3 loop: CASSEARATYEQYF. In DNA, the CDR3 is TGTGCCAGCAGTGAAGCCAGGGCGACTTACGAGCAGTACTTC.

This rearrangement joins TRBV19 to TRBJ1-1; maybe TRBD1 (6 bases). Trimming stripped 3 bases from V and 6 bases from J, with 11 bases between. The CDR3 covers 13 residues. CDR1 and CDR2 (germline): LNHDA, SQIVND (reference sequence). CDR3 protein: CASSMQGWAEAFF. The CDR3 region has the DNA TGTGCCAGTAGTATGCAGGGGTGGGCTGAAGCTTTCTTT.

The chain recombines TRBV7-9 with TRBJ1-2, with 12 bases lining up with TRBD1. Per the germline V gene, CDR1 is SEHNR and CDR2 is FQNEAQ (reference sequence). The CDR3 extends over 15 amino acids. V dropped 1 base and J dropped 8; count of bases not matched to a gene: 5. The CDR3 protein is CASSLGDRGLGGYTF. The CDR3 nucleotides are TGTGCCAGCAGCTTAGGGGACAGGGGGCTTGGGGGCTACACCTTC. Together with reference TRBV7-9 and TRBJ1-2, the CDR3 gives the full variable domain: DTGVSQNPRHKITKRGQNVTFRCDPISEHNRLYWYRQTLGQGPEFLTYFQNEAQLEKSRLLSDRFSAERPKGSFSTLEIQRTEQGDSAMYLCASSLGDRGLGGYTFGSGTRLTVV.

The rearrangement uses TRBV7-2 and TRBJ1-1, with TRBD1 identical over 10 bases. The CDR3 consists of 14 residues. Germline loops: CDR1 SGHTA, CDR2 FQGNSA. J was trimmed by 6 bases and V by 7 bases; bases with no gene match: 8. CDR3 in amino acids: CASTSDRGRPEAFF. CDR3 DNA sequence: TGTGCCAGCACCTCCGACAGGGGGCGACCTGAAGCTTTCTTT.

Comment on this clone: One end of the junction fails to match germline, which may point to a read error. The V and J genes are TRBV7-9 and TRBJ2-7; 7 nucleotides agree with TRBD1. Germline values: CDR1 SEHNR, CDR2 FQNEAQ (reference sequence). The CDR3 is 13 residues long. DNA for the CDR3: TGTTCCAGCAGCTTAGACAGGGTTCCCGAGCAGTACTTC. As protein: CSSSLDRVPEQYF. Supplemented by reference TRBV7-9 and TRBJ2-7, the full variable domain reads DTGVSQNPRHKITKRGQNVTFRCDPISEHNRLYWYRQTLGQGPEFLTYFQNEAQLEKSRLLSDRFSAERPKGSFSTLEIQRTEQGDSAMYLCSSSLDRVPEQYFGPGTRLTVT.

The V gene is TRBV30, the J gene TRBJ1-3; D gene ambiguous. CDR1 is GTSNPN and CDR2 is SVGIG in the germline V gene (reference sequence). V lost 2 bases and J 2 bases, leaving 7 bases between the germline ends. CDR3 size: 13 residues. The CDR3 coding sequence is TGTGCCTGGAGTTGGGCAGCTGGAAACACCATATATTTT. Residues: CAWSWAAGNTIYF.

The genes are TRBV19 and TRBJ1-2; TRBD1 is a possible D gene (6 bases). Per germline, CDR1 LNHDA and CDR2 SQIVND (reference sequence). Trimming stripped 5 bases from V and 0 bases from J, with 19 bases between. The CDR3 contains 17 residues. The CDR3 DNA reads TGTGCCAGTAGTCGGGCTACAGGGATGGGCACTAACTATGGCTACACCTTC. Translating gives CASSRATGMGTNYGYTF.

This clone was recorded only once. CDR3 sequence reads: CASSSGTGVYNEQFF. In nucleotides, the CDR3 is TGCGCCAGCAGCTCCGGGACAGGAGTTTACAATGAGCAGTTCTTC. The genes are TRBV5-1 and TRBJ2-1, with 8 bases fitting TRBD1. CDR3 length: 15 amino acids. Germline CDR1 reads SGHRS; CDR2 reads YFSETQ. V trimming: 3 bases; J trimming: 4 bases; junction bases outside the gene matches: 6.

The V call is TRBV27, the J call TRBJ2-5; possibly TRBD1 for D (5 bases). The end of the DNA is better explained by TRBJ2-7, so the J call may be wrong. The CDR3 sequence is 13 residues long. Germline-derived CDR1 and CDR2 are MNHEY and SMNVEV (reference sequence). CDR3 sequence reads: CASSAGFSYEQYF. The DNA for the CDR3 is TGTGCCAGCAGTGCAGGGTTTTCGTACGAGCAGTACTTC.

The chain has TRBV27 and TRBJ2-2; 9 positions agree with TRBD1. Per germline, CDR1 MNHEY and CDR2 SMNVEV (reference sequence). Unmatched junction bases numbered 8, after V lost 5 bases and J lost 4 bases. This CDR3 comprises 16 residues. The DNA of the CDR3 is TGTGCCAGCAGTGTGGACAGGGGAGCGGGCACCGGGGAGCTGTTTTTT. Protein: CASSVDRGAGTGELFF.

This chain links TRBV6-5 with TRBJ1-2; 7 bases are shared with TRBD1. The CDR3 totals 15 residues. The germline V gene has CDR1 MNHEY and CDR2 SVGAGI. V trimming: 0 bases; J trimming: 0 bases; junction bases outside the gene matches: 1. CDR3 sequence (DNA): TGTGCCAGCAGTTACTCTCAGGGGGCTAACTATGGCTACACCTTC. It codes for CASSYSQGANYGYTF.

The J gene is TRBJ2-7, the V gene TRBV4-3; the D gene is possibly TRBD1 (5 bases). The CDR3 has 18 amino acids. V was shortened by 0 bases and J by 4 bases, with 22 bases between the two germline ends. Germline CDR1 is LGHNA and CDR2 is YSLEER. CDR3 in amino acids: CASSQDPRGHPRPYEQYF. Written as DNA, the CDR3 is TGCGCCAGCAGCCAAGACCCAAGAGGACATCCCAGACCTTACGAGCAGTACTTC.

The V gene is TRBV5-4, the J gene TRBJ2-3; TRBD2 aligns across 7 bases. This CDR3 has 14 amino acids. V shed 4 bases and J 0 bases; nucleotides not matched to a gene: 2. CDR1 and CDR2 from the germline V gene are SGHNT and YYREEE (reference sequence). CDR3 amino acids: CASSRSGSTDTQYF. As DNA, the CDR3 is TGTGCCAGCAGCCGTAGCGGGAGCACAGATACGCAGTATTTT.

Only one count was recorded for this clone. This chain uses TRBV5-1 with TRBJ2-3, with D tentatively TRBD1 (6 bases). Looked up from germline, CDR1 is SGHRS and CDR2 is YFSETQ. CDR3 length: 16 amino acids. V was pared by 5 bases and J by 2 bases, with 18 bases between. CDR3 amino acids: CASSRATGSNTDTQYF. CDR3 DNA: TGCGCCAGCAGTCGAGCGACAGGTTCTAACACAGATACGCAGTATTTT. Using reference TRBV5-1 and TRBJ2-3 for the parts outside the CDR3, the full variable domain is KAGVTQTPRYLIKTRGQQVTLSCSPISGHRSVSWYQQTPGQGLQFLFEYFSETQRNKGNFPGRFSGRQFSNSRSEMNVSTLELGDSALYLCASSRATGSNTDTQYFGPGTRLTVL.

The chain couples TRBV9 to TRBJ2-3; possibly TRBD1 for D (6 bases). The CDR3 runs 16 residues. V lost 0 bases and J 3 bases, leaving 14 bases between the germline ends. The germline gives CDR1 SGDLS, CDR2 YYNGEE. The chain's CDR3 is CASSVAGRGDTDTQYF. Written as DNA, the CDR3 is TGTGCCAGCAGCGTAGCTGGCAGGGGCGATACAGATACGCAGTATTTT.